The 17 T cell receptor beta chains below were found in one sample sequenced in a study of identical twins. TCRdb independently ran MiXCR on the 5' RACE reads; one entry per CDR3 protein. The table includes around 490,000 distinct CDR3 sequences, roughly 15% detected once. The data also belong to a second study, concerning yellow fever vaccine responses in identical twins.

Input material: CD4+ T cells sorted from blood. The receptor source for this set is a woman aged 18-29 years in good health.

This clonotype was seen only a few times. This sequence joins TRBV20-1 and TRBJ2-1; TRBD1 or TRBD2 may be the D gene (6 bases each). With 3 bases removed from V and 9 bases from J, the gap between germline ends came to 18 bases. The CDR3 consists of 14 residues. The germline V gene encodes CDR1 DFQATT and CDR2 SNEGSKA (reference sequence). CDR3 loop: CSASPPVQGGEQFF. In DNA, the CDR3 is TGCAGTGCTAGTCCCCCGGTACAGGGAGGTGAGCAGTTCTTC.

V is TRBV7-2 and J is TRBJ2-7; no definite D call. Trimming pared 2 bases from V and 4 bases from J, leaving 21 bases between. The CDR3 has 17 amino acids. From germline, CDR1 is SGHTA and CDR2 FQGNSA. CDR3 in DNA: TGTGCCAGCAGCTTAAGACGAAGCAGTAGGGCTCGGTACGAGCAGTACGTC. Residues: CASSLRRSSRARYEQYV.

The chain employs TRBV11-2 and TRBJ1-1, with D unresolved. This CDR3 has 19 amino acids. Germline CDR1 reads SGHAT; CDR2 reads FQNNGV. Trimming cost V 2 bases and J 0 bases, with 22 bases left between them. CDR3 in amino acids: CASSLSGRYGEGLNTEAFF. CDR3 DNA: TGTGCCAGCAGCTTATCCGGCAGGTATGGGGAGGGCCTGAACACTGAAGCTTTCTTT. The entire variable domain, with the rest obtained from reference TRBV11-2 and TRBJ1-1, is as follows: EAGVAQSPRYKIIEKRQSVAFWCNPISGHATLYWYQQILGQGPKLLIQFQNNGVVDDSQLPKDRFSAERLKGVDSTLKIQPAKLEDSAVYLCASSLSGRYGEGLNTEAFFGQGTRLTVV.

This clonotype has a handful of counts. The rearrangement links TRBV29-1 to TRBJ2-5, with TRBD2 identical over 10 bases. This CDR3 is built from 15 residues. From germline, CDR1 is SQVTM and CDR2 ANQGSEA. V was pared by 6 bases and J by 0 bases, with 7 bases of the junction left unmatched. CDR3 region: CSVGLAGVNQETQYF. DNA of the CDR3: TGCAGCGTCGGGCTAGCGGGGGTAAACCAAGAGACCCAGTACTTC.

A few counts support this clonotype. The rearrangement links TRBV9 to TRBJ2-1; D might be TRBD1 (6 bases). Trimming took off 0 bases at V and 7 bases at J, with 17 bases between the two ends. The germline V gene encodes CDR1 SGDLS and CDR2 YYNGEE. The CDR3 consists of 16 residues. CDR3 DNA: TGTGCCAGCAGCGTAGTAGGGGGAATAGGTAGTAATGAGCAGTTCTTC. This gives the protein CASSVVGGIGSNEQFF.

The gene calls are TRBV6-2 or TRBV6-3 and TRBJ2-7; 9 bases map to TRBD1. After removal of 6 bases from V and 3 bases from J, the junction contained 9 bases not matched to a gene. Germline V gives CDR1 MNHEY, CDR2 SVGEGT. The CDR3 is 15 residues long. The CDR3 DNA follows: TGTGCCAGCAGAAAACCGGGACAGGGTAGCTACGAGCAGTACGTC. Translated: CASRKPGQGSYEQYV.

This clonotype has only a few counts. This chain connects TRBV29-1 to TRBJ2-1; unclear D gene. Trimming removed 4 bases at V and 1 base at J, with 11 bases between. The CDR3 extends over 14 amino acids. CDR1 SQVTM and CDR2 ANQGSEA come from the germline V gene. Here the CDR3 DNA reads TGCAGCGTTGCCGCACACCCGTCCTACAATGAGCAGTTCTTC. Residues: CSVAAHPSYNEQFF.

In its sample, this clonotype was seen a few times. This chain connects TRBV7-9 to TRBJ2-3, with D maybe TRBD2 (6 bases). Germline CDR1 is SEHNR and CDR2 is FQNEAQ (reference sequence). The CDR3 covers 17 residues. The germline V and J ends were trimmed by 2 bases and 2 bases, with 17 bases remaining between them. CDR3 residues: CASSLNPRDQNTDTQYF. In nucleotides, the CDR3 is TGTGCCAGCAGCTTAAACCCGCGGGACCAGAACACAGATACGCAGTATTTT.

This sequence joins TRBV7-2 and TRBJ2-7, with D unresolved. The CDR3 length is 15 residues. The germline gives CDR1 SGHTA, CDR2 FQGNSA. V lost 5 bases and J 1 base, leaving 15 bases between the germline ends. CDR3: CASSIYPLWSYEQYF. The DNA for the CDR3 is TGTGCCAGCAGCATCTACCCCCTGTGGTCCTACGAGCAGTACTTC.

This clonotype was seen a handful of times. The V and J genes are TRBV9 and TRBJ2-3; no clear D. The CDR3 sequence is 14 residues long. The V end was cut by 1 base, the J end by 0 bases, with 6 bases between. The V gene's germline CDR1 is SGDLS and CDR2 YYNGEE. CDR3 DNA sequence: TGTGCCAGCAGCGTAAGTTCTAGCACAGATACGCAGTATTTT. Protein sequence: CASSVSSSTDTQYF.

This clonotype was recorded once. This chain uses TRBV10-3 with TRBJ2-5, with TRBD2 identical over 12 bases. The CDR3 spans 16 residues. J gave up 5 bases and V 7 bases, and 11 bases lay outside the gene matches. Germline V gene sequence: CDR1 ENHRY, CDR2 SYGVKD. CDR3 in amino acids: CAINPSGGVSSETQYF. CDR3 coding DNA: TGTGCCATCAATCCTAGCGGGGGGGTATCAAGTGAGACCCAGTACTTC.

This clonotype was counted between two and nine times. CDR3 region: CASSLRSDQETQYF. The CDR3 nucleotides read TGTGCCAGCAGCTTAAGATCAGACCAAGAGACCCAGTACTTC. The genes are TRBV13 and TRBJ2-5; D gene unclear. Per germline, CDR1 PRHDT and CDR2 FYEKMQ (reference sequence). The V gene lost 2 bases and the J gene lost 0 bases, with 7 bases spanning the gap. The CDR3 extends over 14 amino acids. Full variable domain (missing parts from reference TRBV13 and TRBJ2-5): AAGVIQSPRHLIKEKRETATLKCYPIPRHDTVYWYQQGPGQDPQFLISFYEKMQSDKGSIPDRFSAQQFSDYHSELNMSSLELGDSALYFCASSLRSDQETQYFGPGTRLLVL.

This clonotype has more than one count but fewer than ten. This chain uses TRBV28 with TRBJ2-5; tentatively, D is TRBD1 (5 bases). Trimming removed 2 bases from V and 3 bases from J, with 16 bases in between. This CDR3 is 16 amino acids long. Germline V gives CDR1 MDHEN, CDR2 SYDVKM. The CDR3 DNA reads TGTGCCAGCAGTTTAGGCTTTGACAGACCAAAAGAGACCCAGTACTTC. It codes for CASSLGFDRPKETQYF.

The chain couples TRBV12-3 or TRBV12-4 to TRBJ1-6, with TRBD1 as a possible D gene (6 bases). The V and J ends lost 6 bases and 3 bases respectively, with 12 bases between them. This CDR3 spans 15 amino acids. In DNA form, the CDR3 reads TGTGCCAGCAGAAGGACAGCGAACTATAATTCACCCCTCCACTTT. Its protein is CASRRTANYNSPLHF.

V gene TRBV29-1 combines with J gene TRBJ2-3; D is tentatively TRBD1 or TRBD2 (5 bases each). Between the trimmed V and J ends, which lost 4 bases and 2 bases, there was a span of 16 bases. CDR1 is SQVTM and CDR2 is ANQGSEA in the germline V gene. The CDR3 is 15 amino acids. CDR3 loop: CSVGGTGQATDTQYF. The DNA of the CDR3 is TGCAGCGTTGGGGGTACGGGGCAGGCCACAGATACGCAGTATTTT.

The CDR3 is CASCSNAGTTSAGELFF. The CDR3 DNA reads as TGTGCCAGCTGTTCTAACGCGGGAACTACGAGTGCCGGGGAGCTGTTTTTT. The chain employs TRBV12-3 or TRBV12-4 and TRBJ2-2; maybe TRBD2 (6 bases). With 8 bases removed from V and 6 bases from J, the gap between germline ends came to 25 bases. The CDR3 loop spans 17 amino acids.

The V call is TRBV24-1, the J call TRBJ2-7, with D perhaps being TRBD1 or TRBD2 (5 bases each). The ends were cut back, 5 bases at V and 6 bases at J, with 10 bases in the middle. CDR3 length: 12 residues. Germline V lookup: CDR1 KGHDR, CDR2 SFDVKD. DNA of the CDR3: TGTGCCACCAGTGGCGCGAGGGGCGAGCAGTACTTC. It yields the protein CATSGARGEQYF.